The following is a TCR beta chain sequence with its context. As processed by the authors: Amplifying reference gene primers gave estimates of nucleated cell counts. Clones were sequenced by immunoSEQ multiplex PCR, and TCRdb holds only the in-frame ones, with some missing. The V and J calls and the clone size are those of that table, but D and trimming were determined from the DNA. Altogether 90,000 to 130,000 clones are present, approximately 85% being singletons, with the ten largest covering approximately 1.5%. Germline-derived CDR1 and CDR2 are LGHDT and YNNKEL (reference sequence). The CDR3 covers 12 residues. V was pared by 3 bases and J by 4 bases, with 6 bases between. This specimen comes from a study of blood T cell repertoires in COVID-19. For the study at large: The samples span acute and convalescent COVID-19 from the United States, Italy and Spain. Nucleic acid was either cDNA or gDNA, and it came from T cells, B-cell-depleted T cells, or PBMCs.

The sample comprised peripheral blood. The V call is TRBV3-1 (or the pseudogene TRBV3-2), the J call TRBJ1-2; D not certain. The receptor was derived from a man between 40 and 49 years old with acute or convalescent COVID-19. CDR3 bases: TGTGCCAGCAGCCAGGCAGGCTATGGCTACACCTTC. Protein sequence: CASSQAGYGYTF.